The 15 T cell receptor beta chains reported below all come from one sample, sequenced in a study of T cell responses to AZD1222 COVID-19 vaccine. The method was immunoSEQ multiplex PCR; TCRdb's version includes in-frame clones alone and lacks a portion of them. The sample holds some 100,000 clones; 80% to 95% are singletons and the top ten take over 1.5%. This material consisted of peripheral blood, taken on day 0 of AZD1222 vaccination. These receptors all come from an adult in good health.

This rearrangement joins TRBV2 to TRBJ1-4, with 9 bases lining up with TRBD1. The CDR3 runs 15 residues. CDR1 SNHLY and CDR2 FYNNEI come from the germline V gene. After removal of 2 bases from V and 7 bases from J, the junction contained 5 bases not matched to a gene. Here the CDR3 DNA reads TGTGCCAGCAGTGAATTAGGGACAGGGAGTGAAAAACTGTTTTTT. It is translated as CASSELGTGSEKLFF.

The chain employs TRBV21-1 and TRBJ2-5; the D call in the table, TRBD2, was not verified against the DNA. TRBV21-1 constitutes a pseudogene. This CDR3 has 17 residues. As DNA, the CDR3 is TGTGCCAGCAGCGGAGCTAGCGGGAGGACGCTACAAGAGACCCAGTACTTC. Encoded protein: CASSGASGRTLQETQYF.

This chain joins TRBV12-3 or TRBV12-4 and TRBJ1-1; D is possibly TRBD1 (5 bases). V was pared by 5 bases and J by 2 bases, with 9 bases between. This CDR3 is built from 13 residues. The CDR3 here is CASSLGANTEAFF. In nucleotides, the CDR3 is TGTGCCAGCAGTCTAGGGGCCAACACTGAAGCTTTCTTT.

This clone was counted a few times. The J gene is TRBJ1-5, the V gene TRBV2; 8 nucleotides match TRBD1. This CDR3 has 17 residues. J was trimmed by 0 bases and V by 2 bases; bases with no gene match: 6. The germline CDR1 and CDR2 sequences are SNHLY and FYNNEI. The CDR3, as DNA: TGTGCCAGCAGTGAACGTGGGACAGGCAATAGCAATCAGCCCCAGCATTTT. Protein sequence: CASSERGTGNSNQPQHF.

V is TRBV20-1 and J is TRBJ2-1, with TRBD1 identical over 7 bases. Per the germline V gene, CDR1 is DFQATT and CDR2 is SNEGSKA (reference sequence). The CDR3 has 13 residues. The J segment lost 4 bases and the V segment lost 3 bases, leaving 3 bases of the junction unmatched. The CDR3 DNA reads TGCAGTGCTAGTGACAGGGAATACAATGAGCAGTTCTTC. This gives the protein CSASDREYNEQFF.

The rearrangement joins TRBV28 to TRBJ2-3, with D possibly TRBD1 on 6 matching bases. This CDR3 has 13 residues. Germline loops: CDR1 MDHEN, CDR2 SYDVKM. V was clipped by 10 bases and J by 0 bases, with 11 bases between them. The DNA of the CDR3 is TGTGCCAACAGGGCTTCTAGCACAGATACGCAGTATTTT. Its translation is CANRASSTDTQYF.

Only one count was recorded for this clone. The chain couples TRBV6-6 to TRBJ1-1; 9 bases agree with TRBD1. V gave up 4 bases and J gave up 5 bases; unmatched junction bases: 5. This CDR3 is built from 14 residues. Germline V CDR1 and CDR2: MNHNY, SVGAGI (reference sequence). The CDR3 reads CASSWGTGRTEAFF. As DNA, the CDR3 is TGTGCCAGCAGTTGGGGGACAGGGAGGACTGAAGCTTTCTTT.

V usage is TRBV21-1 and J usage is TRBJ2-7; the D call TRBD2 from the table was never checked on the DNA. TRBV21-1 corresponds to a pseudogene. The CDR3 length is 14 residues. This CDR3 is CASSKARGVYEQYF. In nucleotides, the CDR3 is TGTGCCAGCAGCAAAGCGCGTGGAGTTTACGAGCAGTACTTC.

The gene calls are TRBV27 and TRBJ2-7, with a weak D call TRBD2 (7 bases). V lost 2 bases, J lost 0 bases, and 11 bases lay in between. Germline CDR1 is MNHEY and CDR2 is SMNVEV (reference sequence). The CDR3 length is 15 residues. The CDR3 sequence: CASSLRGAPSYEQYF. The CDR3 nucleotides are TGTGCCAGCAGTTTACGGGGGGCACCCTCCTACGAGCAGTACTTC.

This chain uses TRBV18 with TRBJ1-5; TRBD1 matches 9 bases. Germline lookup yields CDR1 KGHSH and CDR2 LQKENI. The length of the CDR3 is 15 residues. Unmatched junction bases numbered 9, after V lost 6 bases and J lost 6 bases. DNA of the CDR3: TGTGCCAGCTCGCCAGGGACAGGGAAATTTCAGCCCCAGCATTTT. Amino acid sequence: CASSPGTGKFQPQHF. Combining the CDR3 with reference TRBV18 and TRBJ1-5 gives the whole variable domain NAGVMQNPRHLVRRRGQEARLRCSPMKGHSHVYWYRQLPEEGLKFMVYLQKENIIDESGMPKERFSAEFPKEGPSILRIQQVVRGDSAAYFCASSPGTGKFQPQHFGDGTRLSIL.

This clone was observed once. This sequence joins TRBV10-3 and TRBJ1-1, with TRBD1 matching 7 bases. CDR1 is ENHRY, CDR2 SYGVKD, per germline. The ends lost 7 bases at V and 4 bases at J; junction bases unmatched: 12. This CDR3 is built from 15 residues. The CDR3 region is CAITSEGARITEAFF. The CDR3 DNA is TGTGCCATCACTTCGGAGGGGGCACGGATCACTGAAGCTTTCTTT.

The rearrangement links TRBV3-1 (or the pseudogene TRBV3-2) to TRBJ1-2, with D unresolved. The V end was cut by 1 base, the J end by 6 bases, with 9 bases between. This CDR3 has 13 amino acids. In germline, CDR1 is LGHDT, CDR2 YNNKEL (reference sequence). The DNA of the CDR3 is TGTGCCAGCAGCCAAGTAAGCATGGATGGCTACACCTTC. This translates into CASSQVSMDGYTF.

This chain links TRBV10-3 with TRBJ2-5, with 8 bases fitting TRBD1. Per germline, CDR1 ENHRY and CDR2 SYGVKD. This CDR3 spans 16 amino acids. Unmatched junction bases numbered 9, after V lost 5 bases and J lost 1 base. The CDR3 here is CAISSTRDRPQETQYF. The CDR3 coding sequence is TGTGCCATCAGTTCTACAAGGGACAGGCCCCAAGAGACCCAGTACTTC.

V and J are TRBV15 and TRBJ1-5; unclear D gene. Trimming removed 0 bases from V and 4 bases from J, with 16 bases in between. Germline V gene sequence: CDR1 LNHNV, CDR2 YYDKDF (reference sequence). The CDR3 length is 17 residues. The CDR3 DNA follows: TGTGCCACCAGCAGAGACCGGACCTTCTTCCCGAATCAGCCCCAGCATTTT. Translating it yields CATSRDRTFFPNQPQHF.

The rearrangement links TRBV5-6 to TRBJ2-7; D gene ambiguous. The CDR3 totals 12 residues. Germline V CDR1 and CDR2: SGHDT, YYEEEE. The V gene lost 0 bases and the J gene lost 2 bases, with 3 bases spanning the gap. This chain's CDR3 is CASSLVPYEQYF. In DNA, the CDR3 is TGTGCCAGCAGCTTGGTTCCCTACGAGCAGTACTTC. Looking up the rest from reference TRBV5-6 and TRBJ2-7 gives the full variable domain: DAGVTQSPTHLIKTRGQQVTLRCSPKSGHDTVSWYQQALGQGPQFIFQYYEEEERQRGNFPDRFSGHQFPNYSSELNVNALLLGDSALYLCASSLVPYEQYFGPGTRLTVT.